This TCR beta chain was retrieved from a study of shared clonotypes between healthy human individuals. Study at large: Three plates were used per donor for CD4 naive, three for CD4 memory, two for CD8 naive and one for CD8 memory. The study, taken as a whole, reports: Relative to memory subsets, naive subsets generally showed larger estimated richness.

Healthy HIV-negative adults without recent acute infections or vaccinations served as donors. With 3 bases clipped from V and 3 bases from J, the junction kept 6 bases outside the gene matches. The CDR3 runs to 15 residues. CDR1 and CDR2 (germline): KGHSH, LQKENI. In regard to this clone: Its antigen remains unidentified. The sample has other DNA sequences that encode this CDR3 too.

Method: immunoSEQ multiplex PCR; TCRdb's copy keeps in-frame clones and lacks some. The table shows some 2,100,000 clones, with under 97% occurring only once. The chain uses TRBV18 and TRBJ2-3, with 7 bases aligning to TRBD1. The receptor comes from a man between 18 and 35 years old in good health. The source material was naive CD4+ T cells sorted from blood. Indicated subset: CD45RA+ positively selected. The DNA of the CDR3 is TGTGCCAGCTCACCGCCAGGGGGTGGGACAGATACGCAGTATTTT. Translated, it gives CASSPPGGGTDTQYF.